The 17 T cell receptor beta chains below were found in one sample sequenced in a study of T cells in Graves' hyperthyroidism and ophthalmopathy. It was RNA transcripts that yielded the amplified TCR beta CDR3 regions. With the HTBI primer set, the TCR CDR3 went through a first round of RT-PCR. TCRdb re-analysed the multiplex PCR reads in MiXCR, keeping a single row per CDR3 protein. The sample has some 360,000 distinct CDR3 sequences, over 11% seen once; the top ten hold about 10%. Sequencing was carried out using blood. All receptors derive from a woman in her sixties with Graves' hyperthyroidism.

This clonotype was seen many times. This sequence joins TRBV2 and TRBJ2-7, with 15 bases matching TRBD2. Germline CDR1 SNHLY, CDR2 FYNNEI. The junction had 1 base not matched to a gene; V was cut back by 1 base and J by 6 bases. The CDR3 length is 15 residues. For the CDR3, the DNA is TGTGCCAGCAGTGAAGGGGGACTAGCGGGAGGCGAGCAGTACTTC. It specifies CASSEGGLAGGEQYF.

This clonotype was found many times. The germline gene is not matched at one end of the junction; a read error may be the cause. DNA of the CDR3: TGTGCCAGCAGCCAATTGCGGGAGCGGTACTTC. Translation gives CASSQLRERYF. V is TRBV3-1 and J is TRBJ2-7; 7 bases agree with TRBD2. CDR3 length: 11 amino acids. CDR1 and CDR2 (germline): LGHDT, YNNKEL (reference sequence).

This clonotype has more than one count but fewer than ten. The chain combines TRBV4-1 with TRBJ2-1; TRBD2 matches at 10 bases. V shed 6 bases, J shed 1 base, and the junction held 9 bases outside the gene matches. Per the germline V gene, CDR1 is MGHRA and CDR2 is YSYEKL. CDR3 length: 17 amino acids. The CDR3 protein is CASRKASGSISYNEQFF. CDR3 DNA: TGCGCCAGCAGAAAAGCTAGCGGGAGTATATCCTACAATGAGCAGTTCTTC.

This clonotype was detected ten times or more. The chain recombines TRBV29-1 with TRBJ1-4; TRBD1 is a possible D gene (6 bases). The V gene's germline CDR1 is SQVTM and CDR2 ANQGSEA. There are 13 residues in the CDR3. The V gene lost 2 bases and the J gene lost 5 bases, with 9 bases spanning the gap. The CDR3 DNA reads as TGCAGCGTTGAAACCCAGGGGAATGAAAAACTGTTTTTT. It is translated as CSVETQGNEKLFF.

This chain uses TRBV19 with TRBJ2-2; 9 nucleotides agree with TRBD2. The V gene's germline CDR1 is LNHDA and CDR2 SQIVND (reference sequence). This CDR3 has 16 residues. Unmatched junction bases numbered 10, after V lost 9 bases and J lost 2 bases. CDR3 nucleotide sequence: TGTGCCAGCCGAGGAGGGACTAGCCTTAACACCGGGGAGCTGTTTTTT. This gives the protein CASRGGTSLNTGELFF.

This clonotype was seen ten or more times. This chain links TRBV3-1 with TRBJ2-7, with 10 bases matching TRBD2. V lost 5 bases, J lost 2 bases, and 12 bases stayed unmatched. CDR3 length equals 17 residues. Germline values: CDR1 LGHDT, CDR2 YNNKEL (reference sequence). CDR3 amino acids: CASSVSLTSGAPYEQYF. The CDR3 DNA follows: TGTGCCAGCAGCGTCTCACTCACTAGCGGGGCCCCCTACGAGCAGTACTTC.

Many counts were recorded for this clonotype. The chain combines TRBV11-2 with TRBJ1-2, with 9 bases that match TRBD1. Per germline, CDR1 SGHAT and CDR2 FQNNGV. This CDR3 has 15 amino acids. V was pared by 8 bases and J by 4 bases, with 11 bases of the junction left unmatched. CDR3 DNA: TGTGCCAGCGGGAAGGGACAGGGAGTTTCCTATGGCTACACCTTC. Translating it yields CASGKGQGVSYGYTF.

This clonotype was recorded many times. CDR3: CSAKRGALTSTDTQYF. The CDR3 DNA follows: TGCAGTGCTAAGAGGGGGGCCTTAACGAGCACAGATACGCAGTATTTT. The rearrangement joins TRBV20-1 to TRBJ2-3; tentatively, D is TRBD1 or TRBD2 (6 bases each). The CDR3 is made up of 16 amino acids. V gave up 4 bases and J gave up 0 bases, with 17 bases separating them. Germline V gene sequence: CDR1 DFQATT, CDR2 SNEGSKA (reference sequence).

The chain combines TRBV9 with TRBJ1-4; the D gene is possibly TRBD1 (5 bases). The germline CDR1 and CDR2 sequences are SGDLS and YYNGEE. V lost 4 bases and J 2 bases, leaving 12 bases between the germline ends. This CDR3 contains 15 residues. The CDR3, as DNA: TGTGCCAGCAGCCTTTCGACAGTCACTAATGAAAAACTGTTTTTT. Encoded protein: CASSLSTVTNEKLFF.

This clonotype turned up a few times. J is TRBJ1-1 and V is TRBV5-6; 10 bases are a match to TRBD1. The CDR3 has 17 amino acids. V gave up 5 bases and J gave up 5 bases; unmatched junction bases: 15. From germline, CDR1 is SGHDT and CDR2 YYEEEE. The CDR3 is CASRRTGGRFGRTEAFF. Written as DNA, the CDR3 is TGTGCCAGCAGAAGGACAGGGGGTAGGTTCGGTAGGACTGAAGCTTTCTTT.

This clonotype was seen repeatedly, ten times or more. The chain couples TRBV7-8 to TRBJ2-5; D gene unclear. V was cut by 5 bases and J by 5 bases, with 6 bases left in between. The CDR3 totals 11 residues. Germline V gives CDR1 SGHVS, CDR2 FQNEAQ. The CDR3 region is CASSDEETQYF. CDR3 nucleotide sequence: TGTGCCAGCAGCGATGAGGAGACCCAGTACTTC.

In nucleotides, the CDR3 is TGTGCCAGCAGCTGGCCCACAGGGGGCGCGAAAAATGAGCAGTTCTTC. Translation gives CASSWPTGGAKNEQFF. V is TRBV7-6 and J is TRBJ2-1, with 9 bases identical to TRBD1. Germline lookup yields CDR1 SGHVS and CDR2 FNYEAQ. The CDR3 runs to 16 residues. The junction had 11 bases not matched to a gene; V was cut back by 4 bases and J by 7 bases. Based on the CDR3 plus reference TRBV7-6 and TRBJ2-1, the full variable domain is GAGVSQSPRYKVTKRGQDVALRCDPISGHVSLYWYRQALGQGPEFLTYFNYEAQQDKSGLPNDRFSAERPEGSISTLTIQRTEQRDSAMYRCASSWPTGGAKNEQFFGPGTRLTVL.

This clonotype came up a few times. The chain uses TRBV6-1 and TRBJ2-1, with TRBD2 as a possible D gene (6 bases). The CDR3 extends over 15 amino acids. Trimming removed 2 bases from V and 2 bases from J, with 10 bases in between. CDR1 is MNHNS and CDR2 is SASEGT in the germline V gene. Here the CDR3 reads CASSEYSGTYNEQFF. The CDR3 DNA reads TGTGCCAGCAGTGAATATAGCGGTACCTACAATGAGCAGTTCTTC.

This clonotype was detected ten times or more. J is TRBJ1-1 and V is TRBV18; D unclear. Germline CDR1 is KGHSH and CDR2 is LQKENI. Between the trimmed V and J ends, which lost 8 bases and 3 bases, there was a span of 13 bases. The CDR3 extends over 13 amino acids. This chain's CDR3 is CASSLGRHTEAFF. Written as DNA, the CDR3 is TGTGCCAGCAGCTTGGGCCGACACACTGAAGCTTTCTTT.

This clonotype was seen a few times. The chain couples TRBV10-2 to TRBJ1-2, with TRBD1 matching over 10 bases. The CDR3 is 13 residues long. The V and J ends lost 5 bases and 8 bases, in that order; junction bases with no gene match: 5. In germline, CDR1 is WSHSY, CDR2 SAAADI. CDR3 sequence: CASSSDRGGGYTF. The CDR3 DNA is TGCGCCAGCAGTTCGGACAGGGGGGGCGGCTACACCTTC.

This clonotype appeared a few times. V gene TRBV20-1 combines with J gene TRBJ2-7, with 12 bases matching TRBD2. Unmatched junction bases numbered 4, after V lost 4 bases and J lost 3 bases. The V gene's germline CDR1 is DFQATT and CDR2 SNEGSKA (reference sequence). The length of the CDR3 is 14 residues. As DNA, the CDR3 is TGCAGTGCTATGAGGACTAGCGGGATCTACGAGCAGTACTTC. Its protein product is CSAMRTSGIYEQYF.

This clonotype came up a few times. This sequence joins TRBV5-1 and TRBJ2-7; D is unresolved. Germline CDR1 and CDR2: SGHRS and YFSETQ. The V gene lost 4 bases and the J gene lost 2 bases, with 10 bases spanning the gap. There are 13 residues in the CDR3. CDR3: CASSPGSTYEQYF. The CDR3 DNA sequence: TGCGCCAGCAGCCCGGGCTCCACCTACGAGCAGTACTTC.